Listed here are 18 T cell receptor beta chains from one sample, sequenced in a study of beta chain features in type 1 diabetes (dated by TCRdb to 2016 to 2018). Results and caveats for the whole study, not just this receptor: A moderate but significant shortening of TCRB CDR3 length was observed in type 1 diabetes patients in all four CD4+ subsets.

No antigen has been assigned to these receptors. Library preparation was by the immunoSEQ multiplex PCR assay. The entire amount of isolated RNA was reverse transcribed using the High Capacity cDNA Reverse Transcription Kit, so the sequenced TCRB transcripts were expressed ones. The table comes from immuneACCESS by way of TCRdb, which keeps in-frame sequences with V and J called. Part of the clones is missing from these tables; in studies checked, under half for an unresolved V gene and the rest for unknown reasons. The sample data list 600,000 or so clones, and about 14% of these were observed just once. 0.03% to 0.045% of the sample belongs to the ten largest clones. Sample: naive CD4+ T cells from blood. Interpreted using the paper, the cell subset or site label stands for: true naive CD4+ T cells. Receptors originate from a man younger than 35 with type 1 diabetes.

This clone was counted only a few times. The J gene is TRBJ2-3, the V gene TRBV18, with D possibly TRBD2 on 5 matching bases. The germline V gene encodes CDR1 KGHSH and CDR2 LQKENI. CDR3 length: 14 residues. The ends were cut back, 3 bases at V and 8 bases at J, with 15 bases in the middle. The CDR3 sequence is CASSPDRLTGTQYF. In DNA form, the CDR3 reads TGTGCCAGCTCACCGGACCGACTAACGGGTACGCAGTATTTT.

This clone was counted a few times. V is TRBV5-4 and J is TRBJ2-2; tentative D call: TRBD2 (5 bases). Germline V gene sequence: CDR1 SGHNT, CDR2 YYREEE (reference sequence). This CDR3 is 16 amino acids long. V gave up 4 bases and J gave up 6 bases, with 19 bases separating them. The CDR3 region is CASSADPGLAAGELFF. DNA for the CDR3: TGTGCCAGCAGCGCAGACCCCGGACTGGCCGCCGGGGAGCTGTTTTTT.

This clone was counted only a few times. The chain joins TRBV10-3 to TRBJ2-2; 7 bases fit TRBD2. CDR1 and CDR2 (germline): ENHRY, SYGVKD. The trim removed 7 bases at V and 6 bases at J, leaving 8 bases unmatched. The CDR3 is 14 residues long. CDR3 protein: CAIKAGEVAGELFF. The CDR3 DNA reads as TGTGCCATCAAGGCGGGAGAGGTGGCCGGGGAGCTGTTTTTT.

This clone was seen a handful of times. This rearrangement joins TRBV27 to TRBJ2-6, with a tentative D call TRBD1 (5 bases). The germline V and J ends were trimmed by 6 bases and 0 bases, with 9 bases remaining between them. The CDR3 extends over 15 amino acids. CDR1 is MNHEY and CDR2 is SMNVEV in the germline V gene (reference sequence). The CDR3 spells CASRGHSSGANVLTF. In DNA form, the CDR3 reads TGTGCCAGCAGGGGGCATAGCTCTGGGGCCAACGTCCTGACTTTC.

V gene TRBV7-2 combines with J gene TRBJ2-2; 12 nucleotides line up with TRBD2. The ends lost 5 bases at V and 4 bases at J; junction bases unmatched: 8. The CDR3 is 17 residues long. Germline V CDR1 and CDR2: SGHTA, FQGNSA. The CDR3: CASSPRLAGAITGELFF. CDR3 coding DNA: TGTGCCAGCAGCCCTCGACTAGCGGGAGCGATCACCGGGGAGCTGTTTTTT.

This clone occurred a few times. The chain links TRBV27 to TRBJ2-1; D might be TRBD1 or TRBD2, each matching 5 bases. Germline V lookup: CDR1 MNHEY, CDR2 SMNVEV (reference sequence). V dropped 11 bases and J dropped 6 bases, with 8 bases sitting between them. This CDR3 is 10 amino acids long. CDR3 protein: CAVGGNEQFF. CDR3 DNA: TGTGCCGTTGGGGGCAATGAGCAGTTCTTC.

V is TRBV19 and J is TRBJ1-2; D unclear. The germline gives CDR1 LNHDA, CDR2 SQIVND (reference sequence). V was cut by 7 bases and J by 2 bases, with 14 bases left in between. There are 14 residues in the CDR3. This CDR3 reads CASTLWAGNYGYTF. The CDR3 bases are TGTGCCAGTACCCTATGGGCTGGCAACTATGGCTACACCTTC. The variable domain in full, completed from reference TRBV19 and TRBJ1-2, reads DGGITQSPKYLFRKEGQNVTLSCEQNLNHDAMYWYRQDPGQGLRLIYYSQIVNDFQKGDIAEGYSVSREKKESFPLTVTSAQKNPTAFYLCASTLWAGNYGYTFGSGTRLTVV.

This clone was counted once. V usage is TRBV5-1 and J usage is TRBJ2-7; a weak D match, TRBD2 (6 bases). Germline CDR1 is SGHRS and CDR2 is YFSETQ. The CDR3 runs 14 residues. The V gene lost 4 bases and the J gene lost 2 bases, with 13 bases spanning the gap. The CDR3 loop is CASSPTRPTYEQYF. The CDR3 coding sequence is TGCGCCAGCAGCCCGACTAGACCTACCTACGAGCAGTACTTC.

This chain connects TRBV30 to TRBJ1-1; the match to TRBD1 covers 7 bases. Germline V gene data show CDR1 as GTSNPN and CDR2 as SVGIG (reference sequence). J gave up 3 bases and V 5 bases, and 6 bases lay outside the gene matches. The CDR3 sequence is 13 residues long. CDR3 region: CAWVGTAYTEAFF. The DNA for the CDR3 is TGTGCCTGGGTCGGGACAGCCTACACTGAAGCTTTCTTT.

As concerns this clone: Within the sample, other DNA sequences also encode this same CDR3. This rearrangement joins TRBV27 to TRBJ2-5, with a weak D call TRBD2 (6 bases). The CDR3 is 14 amino acids. Trimming removed 3 bases at V and 2 bases at J, with 10 bases between. Per the germline V gene, CDR1 is MNHEY and CDR2 is SMNVEV (reference sequence). The CDR3 loop is CASSFLAGQETQYF. CDR3 nucleotide sequence: TGTGCCAGCAGTTTCCTGGCGGGACAAGAGACCCAGTACTTC.

The chain recombines TRBV27 with TRBJ2-7, with D unresolved. The CDR3 runs to 13 residues. Trimming pared 4 bases from V and 4 bases from J, leaving 11 bases between. CDR1 is MNHEY, CDR2 SMNVEV, per germline (reference sequence). The chain's CDR3 is CASSSPSLYEQYF. In DNA, the CDR3 is TGTGCCAGCAGTTCCCCAAGTTTATACGAGCAGTACTTC.

This clone was observed a handful of times. The J gene is TRBJ2-7, the V gene TRBV4-2; D is unclear. CDR3 length: 10 residues. The V and J ends lost 8 bases and 2 bases respectively, with 4 bases between them. Looked up from germline, CDR1 is LGHNA and CDR2 is YNFKEQ. The CDR3 reads CASGTYEQYF. The CDR3 bases are TGTGCCAGCGGGACCTACGAGCAGTACTTC.

The V and J genes are TRBV30 and TRBJ1-2; 7 bases are a match to TRBD1. J lost 11 bases, V lost 0 bases, and 9 bases had no gene match. The germline CDR1 and CDR2 sequences are GTSNPN and SVGIG (reference sequence). The CDR3 is 13 residues long. The CDR3 spells CAWSVSEGQSYTF. The CDR3 DNA reads as TGTGCCTGGAGTGTATCAGAGGGACAGAGTTACACCTTC.

The rearrangement links TRBV11-3 to TRBJ1-2, with D unresolved. Germline loops: CDR1 SGHNT, CDR2 YENEEA. CDR3 size: 12 residues. Trimming left V 9 bases short and J 3 bases short, with 11 bases between. DNA of the CDR3: TGTGCCAGTGTAAAGGACGACTATGGCTACACCTTC. This codes for CASVKDDYGYTF.

This clone turned up a few times. One junction end disagrees with the germline gene, perhaps due to a read error. The DNA for the CDR3 is TGTGCCAGCAGTTACCGACCGTACCAAGAGACCCAGTACTTC. This gives the protein CASSYRPYQETQYF. J is TRBJ2-5 and V is TRBV10-3; D gene uncertain. Per germline, CDR1 ENHRY and CDR2 SYGVKD. The CDR3 loop spans 14 amino acids.

This clone showed up just a few times. The chain is built from TRBV11-2 and TRBJ2-3, with TRBD2 matching 11 bases. The CDR3 length is 18 residues. Looked up from germline, CDR1 is SGHAT and CDR2 is FQNNGV. V gave up 5 bases and J gave up 0 bases; unmatched junction bases: 10. CDR3 in amino acids: CASSLGLAGGLSTDTQYF. For the CDR3, the DNA is TGTGCCAGCAGCCTCGGGCTAGCGGGGGGCCTGAGCACAGATACGCAGTATTTT.

This clone was counted between two and nine times. This chain joins TRBV27 and TRBJ2-7; 8 bases agree with TRBD2. J gave up 2 bases and V 5 bases, and 8 bases lay outside the gene matches. Germline V gene sequence: CDR1 MNHEY, CDR2 SMNVEV (reference sequence). The CDR3 loop spans 15 amino acids. The CDR3 loop reads CASSPVLAAAYEQYF. CDR3 sequence (DNA): TGTGCCAGCAGTCCCGTACTAGCGGCCGCCTACGAGCAGTACTTC.

This clone was observed a handful of times. The rearrangement links TRBV4-3 to TRBJ2-2; D possibly uses TRBD1 or TRBD2 (5 bases each). The CDR3 extends over 16 amino acids. Trimming took off 0 bases at V and 2 bases at J, with 10 bases between the two ends. From germline, CDR1 is LGHNA and CDR2 YSLEER. Here the CDR3 reads CASSQEGVGNTGELFF. For the CDR3, the DNA is TGCGCCAGCAGCCAAGAGGGGGTCGGAAACACCGGGGAGCTGTTTTTT.